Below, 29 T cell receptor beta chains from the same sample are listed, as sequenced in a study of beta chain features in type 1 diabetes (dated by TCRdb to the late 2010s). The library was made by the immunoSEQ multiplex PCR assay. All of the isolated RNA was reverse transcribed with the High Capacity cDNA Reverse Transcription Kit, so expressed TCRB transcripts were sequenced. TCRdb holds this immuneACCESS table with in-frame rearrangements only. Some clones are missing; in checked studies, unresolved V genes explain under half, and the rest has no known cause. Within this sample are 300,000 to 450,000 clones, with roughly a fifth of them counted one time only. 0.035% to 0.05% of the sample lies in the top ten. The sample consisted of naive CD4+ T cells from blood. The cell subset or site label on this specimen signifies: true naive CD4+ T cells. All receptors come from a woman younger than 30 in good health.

The CDR3 spells CASRQLGTGPYEQYF. The DNA of the CDR3 is TGTGCCAGCAGACAACTCGGGACAGGACCCTACGAGCAGTACTTC. The chain links TRBV28 to TRBJ2-7; TRBD1 matches at 8 bases. The CDR3 runs to 15 residues. V lost 6 bases to trimming and J lost 2 bases; unmatched junction nucleotides: 9. Germline values: CDR1 MDHEN, CDR2 SYDVKM.

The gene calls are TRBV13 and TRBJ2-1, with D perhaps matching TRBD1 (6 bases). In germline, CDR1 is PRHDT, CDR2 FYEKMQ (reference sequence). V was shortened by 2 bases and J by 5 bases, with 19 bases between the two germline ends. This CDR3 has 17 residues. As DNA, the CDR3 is TGTGCCAGCAGCTTATTACATAGGACAGTAAGCGACAATGAGCAGTTCTTC. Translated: CASSLLHRTVSDNEQFF.

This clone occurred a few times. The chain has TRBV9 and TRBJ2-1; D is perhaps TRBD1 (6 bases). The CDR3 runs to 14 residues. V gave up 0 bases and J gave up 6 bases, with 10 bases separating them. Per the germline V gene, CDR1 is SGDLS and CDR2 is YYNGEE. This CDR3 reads CASSVVQGSNEQFF. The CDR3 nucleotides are TGTGCCAGCAGCGTAGTGCAGGGGAGCAATGAGCAGTTCTTC.

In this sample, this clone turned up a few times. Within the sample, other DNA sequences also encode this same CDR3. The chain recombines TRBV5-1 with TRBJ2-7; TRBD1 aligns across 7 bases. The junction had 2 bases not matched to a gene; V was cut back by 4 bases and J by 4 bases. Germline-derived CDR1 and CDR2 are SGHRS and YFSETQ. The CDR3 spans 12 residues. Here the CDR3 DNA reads TGCGCCAGCAGCCTGGGACAGTACGAGCAGTACTTC. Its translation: CASSLGQYEQYF.

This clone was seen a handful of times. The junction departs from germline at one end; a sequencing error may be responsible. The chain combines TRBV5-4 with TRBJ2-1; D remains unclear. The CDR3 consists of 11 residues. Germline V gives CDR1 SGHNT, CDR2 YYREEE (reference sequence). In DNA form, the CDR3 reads TGTGCCAGCAGCTTGGCCCCGGCTCGGGTCTTC. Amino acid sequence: CASSLAPARVF.

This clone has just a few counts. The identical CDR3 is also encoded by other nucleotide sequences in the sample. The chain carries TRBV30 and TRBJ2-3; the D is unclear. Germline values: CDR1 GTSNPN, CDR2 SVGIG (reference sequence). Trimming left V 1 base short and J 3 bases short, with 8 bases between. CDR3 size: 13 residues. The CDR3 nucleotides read TGTGCCTGGAGTGGTCGCAGTACAGATACGCAGTATTTT. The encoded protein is CAWSGRSTDTQYF.

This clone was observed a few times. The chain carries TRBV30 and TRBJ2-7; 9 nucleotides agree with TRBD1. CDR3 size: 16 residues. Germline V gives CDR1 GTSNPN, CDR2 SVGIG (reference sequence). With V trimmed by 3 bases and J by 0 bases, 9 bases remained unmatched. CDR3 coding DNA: TGTGCCTGGAGGGCCCTTGGACAGGGGAGCTCCTACGAGCAGTACTTC. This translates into CAWRALGQGSSYEQYF.

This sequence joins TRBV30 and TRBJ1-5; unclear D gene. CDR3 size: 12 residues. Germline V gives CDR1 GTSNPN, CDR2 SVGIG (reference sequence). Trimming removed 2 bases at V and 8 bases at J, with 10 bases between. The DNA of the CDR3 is TGTGCCTGGAGTAGAGGGATGGAGCCCCAGCATTTT. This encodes CAWSRGMEPQHF.

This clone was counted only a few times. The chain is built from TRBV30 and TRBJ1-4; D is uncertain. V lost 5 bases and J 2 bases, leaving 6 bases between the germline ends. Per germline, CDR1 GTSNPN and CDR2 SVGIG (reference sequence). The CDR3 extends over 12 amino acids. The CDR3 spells CAWEKTNEKLFF. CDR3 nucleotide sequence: TGTGCCTGGGAGAAGACTAATGAAAAACTGTTTTTT. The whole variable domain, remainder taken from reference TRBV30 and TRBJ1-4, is SQTIHQWPATLVQPVGSPLSLECTVEGTSNPNLYWYRQAAGRGLQLLFYSVGIGQISSEVPQNLSASRPQDRQFILSSKKLLLSDSGFYLCAWEKTNEKLFFGSGTQLSVL.

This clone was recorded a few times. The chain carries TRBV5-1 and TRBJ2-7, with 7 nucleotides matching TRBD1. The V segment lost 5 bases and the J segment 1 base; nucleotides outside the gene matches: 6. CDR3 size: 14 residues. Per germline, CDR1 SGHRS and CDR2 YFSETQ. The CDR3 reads CASSPTGQSYEQYF. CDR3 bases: TGCGCCAGCAGTCCGACAGGGCAGTCCTACGAGCAGTACTTC.

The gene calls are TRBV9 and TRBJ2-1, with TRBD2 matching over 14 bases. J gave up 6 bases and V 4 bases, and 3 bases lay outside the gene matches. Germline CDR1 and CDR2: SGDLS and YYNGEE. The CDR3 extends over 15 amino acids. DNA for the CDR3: TGTGCCAGCAGCACGGGACTAGCGGGAGTCAATGAGCAGTTCTTC. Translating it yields CASSTGLAGVNEQFF. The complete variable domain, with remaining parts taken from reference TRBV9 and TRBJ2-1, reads DSGVTQTPKHLITATGQRVTLRCSPRSGDLSVYWYQQSLDQGLQFLIQYYNGEERAKGNILERFSAQQFPDLHSELNLSSLELGDSALYFCASSTGLAGVNEQFFGPGTRLTVL.

The CDR3 reads CAPGQAGELFF. The CDR3 DNA reads TGTGCTCCCGGACAGGCCGGGGAGCTGTTTTTT. This chain connects TRBV7-9 to TRBJ2-2, with 7 bases matching TRBD1. The V gene's germline CDR1 is SEHNR and CDR2 FQNEAQ (reference sequence). CDR3 size: 11 residues.

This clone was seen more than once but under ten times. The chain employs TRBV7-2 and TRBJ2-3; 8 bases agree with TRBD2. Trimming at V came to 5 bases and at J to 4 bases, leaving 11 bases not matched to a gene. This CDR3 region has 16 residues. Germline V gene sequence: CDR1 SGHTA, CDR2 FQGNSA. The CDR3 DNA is TGTGCCAGCAGCGCTCCGGGAGGGGGAGGGTCAGATACGCAGTATTTT. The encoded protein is CASSAPGGGGSDTQYF.

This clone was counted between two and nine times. This chain's CDR3 is CASSPEGGSTDTQYF. CDR3 nucleotide sequence: TGTGCCAGCAGCCCAGAGGGCGGGAGCACAGATACGCAGTATTTT. The chain links TRBV11-2 to TRBJ2-3; possibly TRBD2 for D (5 bases). V gave up 5 bases and J gave up 0 bases, with 12 bases separating them. The CDR3 spans 15 residues. Germline lookup yields CDR1 SGHAT and CDR2 FQNNGV.

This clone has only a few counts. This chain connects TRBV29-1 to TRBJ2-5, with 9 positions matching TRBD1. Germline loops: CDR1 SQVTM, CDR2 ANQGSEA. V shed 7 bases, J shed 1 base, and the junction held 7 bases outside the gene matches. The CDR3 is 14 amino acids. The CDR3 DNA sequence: TGCAGCGCGTACAGGGGGCAACCCCAAGAGACCCAGTACTTC. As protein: CSAYRGQPQETQYF.

The CDR3 spells CASSPLQEVGIQYF. The DNA of the CDR3 is TGTGCCAGCTCACCACTGCAGGAGGTTGGCATTCAGTACTTC. The J gene is TRBJ2-4, the V gene TRBV18; tentative D call: TRBD2 (5 bases). This CDR3 region has 14 residues. The germline CDR1 and CDR2 sequences are KGHSH and LQKENI. The V gene lost 1 base and the J gene lost 9 bases, with 13 bases spanning the gap.

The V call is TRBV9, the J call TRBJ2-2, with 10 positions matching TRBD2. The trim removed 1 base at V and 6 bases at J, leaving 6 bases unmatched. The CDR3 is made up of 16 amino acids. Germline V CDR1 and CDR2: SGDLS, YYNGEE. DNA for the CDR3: TGTGCCAGCAGCGTATTGGTTAGCGGGAGGTCCGGGGAGCTGTTTTTT. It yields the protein CASSVLVSGRSGELFF.

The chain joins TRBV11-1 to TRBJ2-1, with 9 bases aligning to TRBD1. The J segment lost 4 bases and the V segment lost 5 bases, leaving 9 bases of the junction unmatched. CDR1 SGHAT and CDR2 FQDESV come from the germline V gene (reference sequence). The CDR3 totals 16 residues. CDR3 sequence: CASSRRSGQGYNEQFF. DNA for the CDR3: TGTGCCAGCAGCCGTCGATCGGGACAGGGATACAATGAGCAGTTCTTC.

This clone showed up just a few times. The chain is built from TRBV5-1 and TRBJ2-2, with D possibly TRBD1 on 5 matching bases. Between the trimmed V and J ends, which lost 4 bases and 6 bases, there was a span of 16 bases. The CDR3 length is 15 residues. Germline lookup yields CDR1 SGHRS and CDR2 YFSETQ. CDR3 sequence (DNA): TGCGCCAGCAGCACGGCAGAGGTCAGGGCCGGGGAGCTGTTTTTT. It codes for CASSTAEVRAGELFF.

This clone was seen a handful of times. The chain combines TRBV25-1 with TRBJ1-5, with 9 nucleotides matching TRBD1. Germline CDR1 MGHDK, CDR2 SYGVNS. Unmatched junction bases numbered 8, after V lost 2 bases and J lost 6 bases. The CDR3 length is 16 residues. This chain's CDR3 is CASSERDRVGFQPQHF. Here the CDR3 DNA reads TGTGCCAGCAGTGAAAGGGACAGGGTAGGATTTCAGCCCCAGCATTTT.

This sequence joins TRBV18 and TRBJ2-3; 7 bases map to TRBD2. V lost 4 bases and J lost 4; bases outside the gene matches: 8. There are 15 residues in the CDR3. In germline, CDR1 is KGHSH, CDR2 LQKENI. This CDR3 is CASSQTSRGSDTQYF. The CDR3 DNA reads TGTGCCAGCTCACAGACTAGCCGTGGTTCAGATACGCAGTATTTT.

The CDR3 region is CASRAGGETQYF. Here the CDR3 DNA reads TGTGCCAGCAGAGCAGGAGGGGAGACCCAGTACTTC. V usage is TRBV27 and J usage is TRBJ2-5; D is perhaps TRBD2 (6 bases). Per germline, CDR1 MNHEY and CDR2 SMNVEV (reference sequence). The CDR3 loop spans 12 amino acids. V was clipped by 6 bases and J by 5 bases, with 10 bases between them.

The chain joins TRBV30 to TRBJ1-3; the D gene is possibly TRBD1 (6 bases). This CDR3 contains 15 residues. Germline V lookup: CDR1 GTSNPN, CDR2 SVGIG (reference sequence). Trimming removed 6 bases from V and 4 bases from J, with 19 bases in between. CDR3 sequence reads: CACWPGQYYGNTIYF. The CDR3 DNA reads TGTGCCTGTTGGCCGGGACAATATTACGGAAACACCATATATTTT.

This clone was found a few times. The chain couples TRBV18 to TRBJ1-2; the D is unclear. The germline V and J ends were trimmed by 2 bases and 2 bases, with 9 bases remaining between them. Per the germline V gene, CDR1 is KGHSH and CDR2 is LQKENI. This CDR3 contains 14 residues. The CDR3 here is CASSPIGENYGYTF. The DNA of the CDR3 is TGTGCCAGCTCACCAATCGGGGAGAACTATGGCTACACCTTC.

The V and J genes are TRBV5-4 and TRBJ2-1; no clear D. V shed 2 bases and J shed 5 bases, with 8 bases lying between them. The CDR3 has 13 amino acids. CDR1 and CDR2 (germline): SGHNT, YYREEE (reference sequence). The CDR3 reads CASSLQTDNEQFF. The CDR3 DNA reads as TGTGCCAGCAGCTTACAAACAGACAATGAGCAGTTCTTC.

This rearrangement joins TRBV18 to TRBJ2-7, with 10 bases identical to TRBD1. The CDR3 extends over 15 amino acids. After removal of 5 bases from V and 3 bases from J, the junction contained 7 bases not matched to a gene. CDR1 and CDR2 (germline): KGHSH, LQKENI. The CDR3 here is CASSLTGTGDYEQYF. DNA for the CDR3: TGTGCCAGCTCATTGACCGGGACAGGGGACTACGAGCAGTACTTC.

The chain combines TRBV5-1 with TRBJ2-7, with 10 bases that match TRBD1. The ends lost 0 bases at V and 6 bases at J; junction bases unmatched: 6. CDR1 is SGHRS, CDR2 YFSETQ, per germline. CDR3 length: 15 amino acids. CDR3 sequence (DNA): TGCGCCAGCAGCTTGGAAGACAGGGGGCGAACCGAGCAGTACTTC. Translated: CASSLEDRGRTEQYF. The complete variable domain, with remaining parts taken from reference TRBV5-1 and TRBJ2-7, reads KAGVTQTPRYLIKTRGQQVTLSCSPISGHRSVSWYQQTPGQGLQFLFEYFSETQRNKGNFPGRFSGRQFSNSRSEMNVSTLELGDSALYLCASSLEDRGRTEQYFGPGTRLTVT.

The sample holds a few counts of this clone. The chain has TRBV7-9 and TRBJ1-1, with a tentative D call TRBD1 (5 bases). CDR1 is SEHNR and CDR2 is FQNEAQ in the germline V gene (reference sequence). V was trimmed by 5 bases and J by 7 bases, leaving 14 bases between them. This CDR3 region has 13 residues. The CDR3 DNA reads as TGTGCCAGCAGCCAGACGTGGGGGGGTGAAGCTTTCTTT. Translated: CASSQTWGGEAFF.

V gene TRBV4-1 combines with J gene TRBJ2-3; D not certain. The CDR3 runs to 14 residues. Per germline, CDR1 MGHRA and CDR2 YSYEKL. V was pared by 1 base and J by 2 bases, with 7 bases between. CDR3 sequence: CASSQGRHTDTQYF. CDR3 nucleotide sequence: TGCGCCAGCAGCCAAGGGCGGCACACAGATACGCAGTATTTT.